These T cell receptor beta chains were read from a single sample in a study of shared clonotypes between healthy human individuals. Only in-frame clones appear in the TCRdb table, and some are missing; sequencing was by immunoSEQ multiplex PCR. The sample has some 790,000 clones; roughly 72% are singletons. Sequences were obtained from memory CD4+ T cells sorted from blood. These receptors all come from a woman aged 25 to 39 in good health. The CDR3 runs from the conserved cysteine through the conserved F or W. D genes are given only for firm matches. A clone size is listed for some rows: how often the clone was seen (once, few, many), or a class if it is expanded.

v_call	clone_size	j_call	d_call	cdr3_aa	cdr3_nt
TRBV28	-	TRBJ2-7	TRBD1	CASSGQGWEQYF	TGTGCCAGCTCAGGACAGGGTTGGGAGCAGTACTTC
TRBV10-3	-	TRBJ1-2	TRBD1	CAISMEQGGYGYTF	TGTGCCATCAGTATGGAACAGGGGGGCTATGGCTACACCTTC
TRBV5-1	-	TRBJ2-7	TRBD2	CASSLTTSGSSYEQYF	TGCGCCAGCAGCTTGACCACTAGCGGGAGCTCCTACGAGCAGTACTTC
TRBV19	-	TRBJ1-4	-	CASTDHTLNEKLFF	TGTGCCAGTACGGATCATACTTTAAATGAAAAACTGTTTTTT
TRBV11-1	-	TRBJ2-1	-	CASSLGSGGDEQFF	TGTGCCAGCAGCTTAGGTAGCGGTGGGGATGAGCAGTTCTTC
TRBV11-2	-	TRBJ1-4	TRBD1	CASSGDSGYEKLFF	TGTGCCAGCAGCGGGGACAGCGGGTACGAAAAACTGTTTTTT
TRBV2	-	TRBJ2-2	-	CASSGLVGELFF	TGTGCCAGCAGTGGTTTGGTCGGGGAGCTGTTTTTT
TRBV6-1	once	TRBJ1-1	-	CASSKESHTEAFF	TGTGCCAGCAGTAAAGAATCTCACACTGAAGCTTTCTTT
TRBV4-1	few	TRBJ1-1	TRBD1	CASSQVGTGSEAFF	TGCGCCAGCAGCCAAGTGGGGACAGGGAGTGAAGCTTTCTTT
TRBV28	-	TRBJ1-5	-	CASSFRVRQPQHF	TGTGCCAGCAGTTTCAGGGTTCGACAGCCCCAGCATTTT
TRBV5-4	-	TRBJ2-5	-	CASSLESEETQYF	TGTGCCAGCAGCTTGGAGTCCGAGGAGACCCAGTACTTC
TRBV14	-	TRBJ2-5	TRBD1	CASSQDFGTGETQYF	TGTGCCAGCAGCCAAGATTTTGGGACAGGGGAGACCCAGTACTTC
TRBV4-1	-	TRBJ1-5	-	CASSQVDLGFSGNQPQHF	TGCGCCAGCAGCCAAGTTGATTTGGGGTTTTCGGGCAATCAGCCCCAGCATTTT
TRBV4-1	-	TRBJ2-7	TRBD1	CASSQLTDRGLYEQYF	TGCGCCAGCAGCCAGTTGACGGACAGGGGGCTCTACGAGCAGTACTTC
TRBV5-8	-	TRBJ1-5	-	CASIPQGDQPQHF	TGTGCCAGCATCCCACAGGGAGATCAGCCCCAGCATTTT
TRBV2	-	TRBJ2-4	-	CASLSPGLAKNIQYF	TGTGCCAGCTTATCCCCAGGGCTAGCCAAAAACATTCAGTACTTC
TRBV18	-	TRBJ2-1	-	CASFAPLDSYNEQFF	TGTGCCAGCTTTGCCCCCCTCGACTCCTACAATGAGCAGTTCTTC
TRBV11-2	-	TRBJ2-7	-	CASSTDVSSYEQYF	TGTGCCAGCAGCACCGACGTTTCGTCCTACGAGCAGTACTTC
TRBV7-2	-	TRBJ1-2	-	CASSLAQGRGYTF	TGTGCCAGCAGCTTAGCGCAGGGGCGCGGCTACACCTTC
TRBV2	-	TRBJ2-6	-	CASSETFASSGANVLTF	TGTGCCAGCAGTGAAACGTTCGCTAGTTCAGGGGCCAACGTCCTGACTTTC
TRBV6-4	-	TRBJ2-2	TRBD1	CASSDPGQDGGELFF	TGTGCCAGCAGTGACCCCGGACAGGACGGGGGGGAGCTGTTTTTT
TRBV14	-	TRBJ2-5	TRBD2	CASSQGLSGETQYF	TGTGCCAGCAGCCAAGGGCTTAGCGGGGAGACCCAGTACTTC
TRBV5-1	-	TRBJ2-1	TRBD2	CASSLTSGAYNEQFF	TGCGCCAGCAGCTTGACTAGCGGAGCCTACAATGAGCAGTTCTTC
TRBV23-1	-	TRBJ1-2	TRBD1	CASSQRAGGEINYGYTF	TGCGCCAGCAGTCAACGCGCAGGGGGGGAGATTAACTATGGCTACACCTTC
TRBV28	-	TRBJ1-5	-	CASTPANSNQPQHF	TGTGCCAGCACCCCCGCGAATAGCAATCAGCCCCAGCATTTT
TRBV7-6	-	TRBJ2-5	-	CASSLQAGYEETQYF	TGTGCCAGCAGCTTACAGGCGGGCTACGAAGAGACCCAGTACTTC
TRBV27	-	TRBJ2-2	TRBD2	CASSVRLAGANTGELFF	TGTGCCAGCAGTGTGAGACTAGCCGGAGCGAACACCGGGGAGCTGTTTTTT
TRBV28	-	TRBJ1-5	TRBD1	CASSPPTGGGHQPQHF	TGTGCCAGCAGTCCCCCGACAGGGGGGGGTCATCAGCCCCAGCATTTT
TRBV5-1	-	TRBJ2-7	-	CASSFEGEQYF	TGCGCCAGCAGCTTCGAGGGGGAGCAGTACTTC
TRBV5-1	many	TRBJ2-2	-	CASSLPGAVGELFF	TGCGCCAGCAGCTTGCCGGGAGCGGTCGGGGAGCTGTTTTTT
TRBV19	few	TRBJ1-1	TRBD1	CASTATGGLDTEAFF	TGTGCCAGTACCGCGACAGGGGGCTTGGACACTGAAGCTTTCTTT
TRBV18	many	TRBJ1-1	-	CASSPLGLENTEAFF	TGTGCCAGCTCACCGTTAGGGTTGGAGAACACTGAAGCTTTCTTT
TRBV27	-	TRBJ1-4	-	CASRIGGWYDGPNEKLFF	TGTGCCAGCAGAATCGGCGGGTGGTACGACGGACCTAATGAAAAACTGTTTTTT
TRBV7-6	few	TRBJ2-2	TRBD2	CASSSRTSGSPGELFF	TGTGCCAGCAGCTCCCGGACTAGCGGGAGCCCCGGGGAGCTGTTTTTT
TRBV28	-	TRBJ2-1	TRBD2	CASSFSGRNYNEQFF	TGTGCCAGCAGCTTTAGCGGGAGGAACTACAATGAGCAGTTCTTC
TRBV2	few	TRBJ2-1	-	CASSEATTGSNEQFF	TGTGCCAGCAGTGAAGCCACAACAGGGTCCAATGAGCAGTTCTTC
TRBV19	-	TRBJ2-7	-	CASSIGLNSYEQYF	TGTGCCAGTAGTATAGGCTTGAACTCCTACGAGCAGTACTTC
TRBV5-1	-	TRBJ2-1	-	CASSYGTEGLGQFF	TGCGCCAGCAGCTATGGAACGGAAGGCCTAGGGCAGTTCTTC
TRBV5-1	-	TRBJ2-3	-	CASSIGQGTDTQYF	TGCGCCAGCAGCATAGGACAAGGCACAGATACGCAGTATTTT
TRBV7-6	once	TRBJ2-3	TRBD1	CASSPRFRDRGTDTQYF	TGTGCCAGCAGCCCTAGATTCCGGGACAGGGGCACAGATACGCAGTATTTT
TRBV5-4	once	TRBJ2-7	-	CASSRGRQDYEQYF	TGTGCCAGCAGCCGTGGACGACAGGACTACGAGCAGTACTTC
TRBV5-1	-	TRBJ1-1	TRBD1	CASSLGQGGGTEAFF	TGCGCCAGCAGCTTGGGACAGGGAGGAGGAACTGAAGCTTTCTTT
TRBV10-3	-	TRBJ1-4	-	CAISGGRITNEKLFF	TGTGCCATCAGTGGTGGACGGATAACTAATGAAAAACTGTTTTTT
TRBV7-2	-	TRBJ2-7	TRBD2	CASSLVRLAGADEQYF	TGTGCCAGCAGCCTCGTTCGACTAGCGGGAGCGGACGAGCAGTACTTC
TRBV27	-	TRBJ2-6	TRBD1	CASTPGTGLPGANVLTF	TGTGCCAGCACTCCCGGGACAGGGCTCCCTGGGGCCAACGTCCTGACTTTC
TRBV11-2	-	TRBJ2-5	TRBD1	CASSLDRGRAETQYF	TGTGCCAGCAGCCTTGACAGGGGTCGTGCGGAGACCCAGTACTTC
TRBV11-2	-	TRBJ2-7	TRBD1	CASSLGGQGAREQYF	TGTGCCAGCAGCTTAGGCGGACAGGGGGCGCGAGAGCAGTACTTC
TRBV29-1	once	TRBJ2-2	TRBD2	CSVELAGGFTGELFF	TGCAGCGTTGAACTAGCGGGAGGGTTCACCGGGGAGCTGTTTTTT
TRBV4-1	-	TRBJ1-4	-	CASSQVLSRVDEKLFF	TGCGCCAGCAGCCAAGTTCTTAGCAGGGTGGATGAAAAACTGTTTTTT
TRBV19	-	TRBJ2-1	-	CASSHERASNEQFF	TGTGCCAGTAGTCACGAGCGGGCCTCCAATGAGCAGTTCTTC
TRBV29-1	few	TRBJ1-2	-	CSVDWGHENGYTF	TGCAGCGTTGACTGGGGACACGAGAATGGCTACACCTTC
TRBV7-2	-	TRBJ2-7	TRBD2	CASSPDRLAGERDEQYF	TGTGCCAGCAGCCCAGATCGACTAGCGGGAGAGAGGGACGAGCAGTACTTC
TRBV7-9	few	TRBJ2-1	-	CASSLGGATYNEQFF	TGTGCCAGCAGCTTGGGTGGCGCGACCTACAATGAGCAGTTCTTC